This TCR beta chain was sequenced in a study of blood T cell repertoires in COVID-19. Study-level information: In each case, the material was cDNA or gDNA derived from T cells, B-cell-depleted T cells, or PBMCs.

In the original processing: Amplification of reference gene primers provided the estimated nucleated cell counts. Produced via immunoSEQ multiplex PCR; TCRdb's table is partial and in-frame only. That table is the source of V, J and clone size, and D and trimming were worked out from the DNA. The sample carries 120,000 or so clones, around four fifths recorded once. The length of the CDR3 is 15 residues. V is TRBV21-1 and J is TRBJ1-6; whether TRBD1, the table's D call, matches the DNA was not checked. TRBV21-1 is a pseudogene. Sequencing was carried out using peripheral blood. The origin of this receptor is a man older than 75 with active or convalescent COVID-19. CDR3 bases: TGTGCCAGCAGCAAATGCCACGACAGGGTCTGGCCCCTCCACTTT. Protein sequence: CASSKCHDRVWPLHF.